The T cell receptor beta chain described here comes from a study of early T cells in non-severe SARS-CoV-2 infection. Across the whole study: Alpha and beta chains were unpaired, from unsorted whole-blood bulk RNA.

Each single cDNA molecule received a unique molecular identifier. TCRdb itself ran the 5' RACE reads through MiXCR, one entry per CDR3 protein. The sample includes around 94,000 distinct CDR3 sequences, approximately 14% of them seen just once. Study-wide findings and caveats: Matches to VDJdb favored anti-spike CD8 responses and missed private and CD4 specificities.

There are 17 residues in the CDR3. Germline CDR1 is MNHEY and CDR2 is SMNVEV (reference sequence). V trimming: 3 bases; J trimming: 1 base; junction bases outside the gene matches: 5. This clonotype showed up just a few times. What it recognizes is unknown. Material for sequencing was whole blood. This chain links TRBV27 with TRBJ2-2, with TRBD2 identical over 10 bases. The receptor comes from an adult who was a healthcare worker with PCR-confirmed SARS-CoV-2 infection or an uninfected control (not recorded which). The CDR3 here is CASSFSRLAGNTGELFF. The CDR3 nucleotides read TGTGCCAGCAGTTTTTCTCGACTAGCGGGGAACACCGGGGAGCTGTTTTTT.